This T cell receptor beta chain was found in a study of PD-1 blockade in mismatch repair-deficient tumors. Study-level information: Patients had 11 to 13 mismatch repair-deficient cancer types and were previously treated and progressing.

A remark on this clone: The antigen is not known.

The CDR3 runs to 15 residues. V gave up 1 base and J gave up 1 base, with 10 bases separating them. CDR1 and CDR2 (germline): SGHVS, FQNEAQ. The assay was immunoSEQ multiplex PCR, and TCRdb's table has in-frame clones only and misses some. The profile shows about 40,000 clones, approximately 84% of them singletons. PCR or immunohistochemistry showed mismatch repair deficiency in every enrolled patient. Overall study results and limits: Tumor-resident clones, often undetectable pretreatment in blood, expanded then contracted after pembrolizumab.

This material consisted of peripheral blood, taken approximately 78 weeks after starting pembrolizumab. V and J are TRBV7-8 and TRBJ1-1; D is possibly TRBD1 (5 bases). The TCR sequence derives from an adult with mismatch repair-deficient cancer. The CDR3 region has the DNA TGTGCCAGCAGCTTAGGCGCCGGGGGGAACACTGAAGCTTTCTTT. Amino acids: CASSLGAGGNTEAFF.